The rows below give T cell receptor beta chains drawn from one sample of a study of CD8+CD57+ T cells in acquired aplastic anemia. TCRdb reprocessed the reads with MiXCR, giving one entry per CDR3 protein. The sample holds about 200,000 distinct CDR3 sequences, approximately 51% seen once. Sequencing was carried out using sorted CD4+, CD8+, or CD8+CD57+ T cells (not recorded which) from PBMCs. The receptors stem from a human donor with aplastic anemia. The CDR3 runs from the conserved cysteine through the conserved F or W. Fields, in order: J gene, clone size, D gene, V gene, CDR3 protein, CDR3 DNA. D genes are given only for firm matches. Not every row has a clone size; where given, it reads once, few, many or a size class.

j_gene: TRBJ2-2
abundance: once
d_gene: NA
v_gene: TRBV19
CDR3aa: CASRRQLISNTGELFF
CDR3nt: TGTGCCAGTAGACGACAGCTTATTTCGAACACCGGGGAGCTGTTTTTT

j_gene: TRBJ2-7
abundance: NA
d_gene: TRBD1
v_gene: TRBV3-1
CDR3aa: CASSARGTGNYEQYF
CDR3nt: TGTGCCAGCAGCGCACGGGGGACAGGGAATTACGAGCAGTACTTC

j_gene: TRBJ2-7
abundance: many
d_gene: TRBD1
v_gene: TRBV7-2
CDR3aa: CASSTGQGGPYEQYF
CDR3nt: TGTGCCAGCAGCACCGGACAGGGAGGTCCCTACGAGCAGTACTTC

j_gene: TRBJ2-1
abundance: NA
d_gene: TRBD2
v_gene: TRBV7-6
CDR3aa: CASSLAQGLAESGEQFF
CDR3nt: TGTGCCAGCAGCTTAGCCCAGGGACTAGCGGAGTCGGGTGAGCAGTTCTTC

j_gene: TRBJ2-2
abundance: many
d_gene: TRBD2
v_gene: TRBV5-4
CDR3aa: CASSLGLAVGELFF
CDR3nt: TGTGCCAGCAGCTTGGGACTAGCGGTCGGGGAGCTGTTTTTT

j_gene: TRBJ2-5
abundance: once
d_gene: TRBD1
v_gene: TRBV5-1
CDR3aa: CASSLMGTGGGETQYF
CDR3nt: TGCGCCAGCAGCTTGATGGGGACAGGAGGGGGAGAGACCCAGTATTTC

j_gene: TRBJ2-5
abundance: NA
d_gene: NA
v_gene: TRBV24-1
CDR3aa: CATSTSWGQETQYF
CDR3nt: TGTGCCACCAGCACCTCCTGGGGACAAGAGACCCAGTACTTC

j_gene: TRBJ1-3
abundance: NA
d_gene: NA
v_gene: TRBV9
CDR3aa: CASSAGTLGGNTIYF
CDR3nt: TGTGCCAGCAGCGCCGGGACCTTGGGAGGAAACACCATATATTTT

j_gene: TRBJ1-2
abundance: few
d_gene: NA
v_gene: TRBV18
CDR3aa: CASLPTRNYGYTF
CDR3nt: TGTGCCAGCCTCCCAACAAGGAACTATGGCTACACCTTC

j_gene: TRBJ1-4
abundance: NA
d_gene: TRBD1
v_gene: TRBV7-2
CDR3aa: CASSFGTDEKLFF
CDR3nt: TGTGCCAGCAGCTTTGGGACAGATGAAAAACTGTTTTTT

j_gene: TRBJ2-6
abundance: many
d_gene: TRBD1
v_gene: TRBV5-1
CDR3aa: CASSLAPGQGTAGANVLTF
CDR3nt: TGCGCCAGCAGCTTGGCCCCAGGACAGGGGACTGCTGGGGCCAACGTCCTGACTTTC

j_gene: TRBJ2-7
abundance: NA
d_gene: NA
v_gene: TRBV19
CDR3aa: CASSVQGVGYEQYF
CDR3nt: TGTGCCAGTAGTGTACAGGGTGTTGGCTACGAGCAGTACTTC

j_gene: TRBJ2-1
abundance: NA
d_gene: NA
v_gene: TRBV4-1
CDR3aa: CASSQERQGQFF
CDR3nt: TGCGCCAGCAGCCAAGAGCGGCAGGGGCAGTTCTTC

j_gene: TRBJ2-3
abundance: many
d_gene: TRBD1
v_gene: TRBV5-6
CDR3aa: CASSGGQGFEDTQYF
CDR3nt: TGTGCCAGCAGCGGAGGACAGGGCTTCGAGGATACGCAGTATTTT

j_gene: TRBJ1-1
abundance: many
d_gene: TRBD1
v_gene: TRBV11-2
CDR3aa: CASRTPGQGASGAFF
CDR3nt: TGTGCCAGCAGGACTCCGGGACAGGGGGCCTCGGGAGCTTTCTTT

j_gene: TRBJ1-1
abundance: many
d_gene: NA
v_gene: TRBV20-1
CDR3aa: CSARRGGDTEAFF
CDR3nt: TGCAGTGCCCGGCGGGGGGGTGACACTGAAGCTTTCTTT

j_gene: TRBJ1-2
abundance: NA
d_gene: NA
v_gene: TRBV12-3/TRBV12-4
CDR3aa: CASSFIGGRWGYTF
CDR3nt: TGTGCCAGCAGTTTTATAGGGGGGAGGTGGGGCTACACCTTC